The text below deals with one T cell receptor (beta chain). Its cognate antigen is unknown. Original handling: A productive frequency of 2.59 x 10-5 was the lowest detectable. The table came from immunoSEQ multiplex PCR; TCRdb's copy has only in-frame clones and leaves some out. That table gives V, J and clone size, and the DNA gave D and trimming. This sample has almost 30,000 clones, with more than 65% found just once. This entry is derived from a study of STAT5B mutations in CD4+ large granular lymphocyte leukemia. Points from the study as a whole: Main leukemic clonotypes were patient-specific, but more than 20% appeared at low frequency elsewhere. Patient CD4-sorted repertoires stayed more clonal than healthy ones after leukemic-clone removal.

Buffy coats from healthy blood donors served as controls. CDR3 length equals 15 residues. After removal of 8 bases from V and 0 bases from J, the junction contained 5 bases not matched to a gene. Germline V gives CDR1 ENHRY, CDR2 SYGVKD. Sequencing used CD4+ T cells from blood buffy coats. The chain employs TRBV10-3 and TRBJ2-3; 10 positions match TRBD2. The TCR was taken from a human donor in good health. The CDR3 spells CAISLAGGSTDTQYF. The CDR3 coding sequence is TGTGCCATCTCCTTAGCGGGGGGCAGCACAGATACGCAGTATTTT.